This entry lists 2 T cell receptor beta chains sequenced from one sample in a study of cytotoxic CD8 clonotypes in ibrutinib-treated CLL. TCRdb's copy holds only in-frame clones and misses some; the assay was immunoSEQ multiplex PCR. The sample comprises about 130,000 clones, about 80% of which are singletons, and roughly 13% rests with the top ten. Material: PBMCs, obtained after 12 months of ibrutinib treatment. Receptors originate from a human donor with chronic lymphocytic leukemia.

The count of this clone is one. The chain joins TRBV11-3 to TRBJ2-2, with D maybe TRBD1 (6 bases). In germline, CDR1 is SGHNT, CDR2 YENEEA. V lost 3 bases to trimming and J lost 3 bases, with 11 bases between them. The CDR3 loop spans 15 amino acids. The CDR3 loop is CASSLLGADTGELFF. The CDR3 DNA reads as TGTGCCAGCAGCTTGTTGGGGGCGGACACCGGGGAGCTGTTTTTT.

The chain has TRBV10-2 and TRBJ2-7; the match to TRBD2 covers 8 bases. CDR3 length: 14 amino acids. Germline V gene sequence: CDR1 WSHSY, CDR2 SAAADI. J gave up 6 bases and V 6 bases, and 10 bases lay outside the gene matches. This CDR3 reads CASRLGGAGAEQYF. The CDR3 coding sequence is TGCGCCAGCAGATTGGGGGGAGCGGGAGCCGAGCAGTACTTC.